These 15 T cell receptor beta chains came from one sample sequenced in a study of blood T cell repertoires in COVID-19. The table came from immunoSEQ multiplex PCR; TCRdb's copy has only in-frame clones and leaves some out. Of roughly 16,000 clones listed, about 85% are singletons. The material sequenced was peripheral blood. All receptors come from a human donor in a cohort sampled during active COVID-19.

On this clone itself: Relative to the germline gene, one junction end is altered; a read error may explain this. The chain carries TRBV20-1 and TRBJ2-1; D may be TRBD2 (5 bases). CDR3 length equals 11 residues. Looked up from germline, CDR1 is DFQATT and CDR2 is SNEGSKA (reference sequence). The CDR3 coding sequence is TGCAGTACTAGAGGGCCCAATGAGCAGTTCTTC. This gives the protein CSTRGPNEQFF.

The genes are TRBV21-1 and TRBJ1-2; TRBD1 is taken as the D call from the table, unchecked against the DNA. TRBV21-1 is designated a pseudogene. The CDR3 length is 16 residues. The CDR3 DNA follows: TGTGCCACTAAAATAGGCCACAGGGTCTACAACTATGGCTACACCTTC. Its translation is CATKIGHRVYNYGYTF.

The CDR3 protein is CASSASGGSYNEQFF. CDR3 bases: TGTGCCAGTAGTGCGAGCGGGGGGTCCTACAATGAGCAGTTCTTC. The J gene is TRBJ2-1, the V gene TRBV19; 9 bases align to TRBD2. Germline trimming cut 5 bases from V and 1 base from J; bases unmatched to any gene: 3. Germline V gene sequence: CDR1 LNHDA, CDR2 SQIVND (reference sequence). The CDR3 contains 15 residues.

The V gene is TRBV6-6, the J gene TRBJ1-1, with 10 positions matching TRBD1. Germline V CDR1 and CDR2: MNHNY, SVGAGI (reference sequence). The CDR3 runs to 15 residues. The J segment lost 3 bases and the V segment lost 2 bases, leaving 3 bases of the junction unmatched. Written as DNA, the CDR3 is TGTGCCAGCAGTTACGCGGACAGGGGGGACACTGAAGCTTTCTTT. It codes for CASSYADRGDTEAFF.

In regard to this clone: This is likely a read error, given that the CDR3 carries no conserved phenylalanine or tryptophan at its end. The rearrangement links TRBV4-2 to TRBJ1-1, with 10 bases lining up with TRBD1. This CDR3 region has 13 residues. Trimming cost V 4 bases and J 11 bases; bases outside gene matches: 7. Germline CDR1 is LGHNA and CDR2 is YNFKEQ. The chain's CDR3 is CASSPDRGSGAFL. The CDR3 DNA is TGTGCCAGCAGCCCGGACAGGGGGTCGGGGGCTTTCTTG.

The genes are TRBV6-6 and TRBJ2-7; no firm D call. This CDR3 has 14 amino acids. Trimming stripped 6 bases from V and 0 bases from J, with 12 bases between. Germline assignment: CDR1 MNHNY and CDR2 SVGAGI (reference sequence). The CDR3 bases are TGTGCCAGCAGCCAAGAAAGGAGCTCCTACGAGCAGTACTTC. Amino acids: CASSQERSSYEQYF.

V and J are TRBV7-3 and TRBJ2-1; D is ambiguous. The CDR3 loop spans 16 amino acids. Deletions cut 0 bases from V and 8 bases from J, with 17 bases between. The V gene's germline CDR1 is SGHTA and CDR2 FQGTGA. The CDR3 spells CASSLTPSPVRDEQFF. The CDR3 nucleotides read TGTGCCAGCAGCTTAACGCCTAGTCCTGTCCGAGATGAGCAGTTCTTC.

The V and J genes are TRBV7-8 and TRBJ2-5, with 8 bases identical to TRBD2. The CDR3 runs to 14 residues. CDR1 is SGHVS and CDR2 is FQNEAQ in the germline V gene. The trim removed 5 bases at V and 5 bases at J, leaving 7 bases unmatched. The CDR3 sequence: CASSGSGEVETQYF. The CDR3 DNA sequence: TGTGCCAGCAGCGGTAGCGGGGAGGTGGAGACCCAGTACTTC. Filled out from reference TRBV7-8 and TRBJ2-5, the complete variable domain reads GAGVSQSPRYKVAKRGQDVALRCDPISGHVSLFWYQQALGQGPEFLTYFQNEAQLDKSGLPSDRFFAERPEGSVSTLKIQRTQQEDSAVYLCASSGSGEVETQYFGPGTRLLVL.

The chain recombines TRBV6-6 with TRBJ1-1; D not resolved. The CDR3 consists of 16 residues. CDR1 and CDR2 (germline): MNHNY, SVGAGI (reference sequence). V lost 0 bases to trimming and J lost 1 base, with 12 bases between them. The CDR3 bases are TGTGCCAGCAGTTACTCGTCGCCCGGTCGGAACACTGAAGCTTTCTTT. Amino acid sequence: CASSYSSPGRNTEAFF.

The V and J genes are TRBV12-5 and TRBJ2-1; 11 positions agree with TRBD2. J was trimmed by 5 bases and V by 6 bases; bases with no gene match: 9. Per germline, CDR1 LGHNT and CDR2 FRNRAP. The CDR3 runs to 16 residues. CDR3 region: CASGDPTSGTDNEQFF. CDR3 in DNA: TGTGCTAGTGGGGACCCGACTAGCGGGACGGACAATGAGCAGTTCTTC.

CDR3 amino acids: CASRNREGNEKLFF. The DNA of the CDR3 is TGCGCCAGTCGCAACAGGGAAGGTAATGAAAAACTGTTTTTT. The chain joins TRBV10-1 to TRBJ1-4; the D gene is possibly TRBD1 (6 bases). Germline CDR1 is WNHNN and CDR2 is SYGVQD (reference sequence). Between the trimmed V and J ends, which lost 9 bases and 4 bases, there was a span of 15 bases. This CDR3 spans 14 amino acids.

J is TRBJ1-5 and V is TRBV4-1, with 11 bases fitting TRBD1. The CDR3 is made up of 17 amino acids. Germline-derived CDR1 and CDR2 are MGHRA and YSYEKL. With V trimmed by 4 bases and J by 6 bases, 11 bases remained unmatched. The DNA of the CDR3 is TGCGCCAGCAGCCCCCAACTAGGGACAGGGGGTTTTCAGCCCCAGCATTTT. Its translation: CASSPQLGTGGFQPQHF.

The rearrangement uses TRBV19 and TRBJ2-5; 7 bases agree with TRBD2. The CDR3 spans 16 residues. V lost 5 bases to trimming and J lost 5 bases; unmatched junction nucleotides: 14. The V gene's germline CDR1 is LNHDA and CDR2 SQIVND (reference sequence). CDR3 DNA: TGTGCCAGTAGTTATAATCGGGGGACTAACGGCGAGACCCAGTACTTC. Amino acid sequence: CASSYNRGTNGETQYF.

CDR3 loop: CASSYSKAGFEAFF. As DNA, the CDR3 is TGTGCCAGCAGTTACTCGAAGGCGGGATTTGAAGCTTTCTTT. The chain combines TRBV6-5 with TRBJ1-1; D remains ambiguous. The CDR3 totals 14 residues. The V end lost 0 bases, the J end lost 7 bases, and 12 bases lay between the germline ends. Germline V gene sequence: CDR1 MNHEY, CDR2 SVGAGI.

This clone was found a few times. The chain uses TRBV5-5 and TRBJ2-2; perhaps TRBD1 as D (5 bases). CDR3 length: 16 amino acids. Trimming removed 0 bases from V and 2 bases from J, with 11 bases in between. The V gene's germline CDR1 is SGHKS and CDR2 YYEKEE (reference sequence). CDR3 nucleotide sequence: TGTGCCAGCAGCTTGGAGGGTGGACAAAACACCGGGGAGCTGTTTTTT. Its protein product is CASSLEGGQNTGELFF.